Listed here are 17 T cell receptor beta chains from one sample, sequenced in a study of sequential checkpoint blockade in melanoma (dated by TCRdb to between 2018 and 2021). This specimen's treatment or condition label, per the study, means: randomized to nivolumab then ipilimumab (arm A) or the reverse (arm B). The library relied on the immunoSEQ multiplex PCR assay. As stored in TCRdb, this immuneACCESS dataset retains in-frame rearrangements with V and J assigned. A fraction of the clones does not appear; measured against another copy, unresolved V genes explain less than half of the discrepancy, and the remainder lacks a known reason. Counted in this sample were fewer than 15,000 clones; roughly four fifths of them appeared once. The ten largest clones take up about a quarter of the sample. Specimen: CD8+ T cells sorted from blood (inferred from file names), collected from a patient given nivolumab and ipilimumab in sequence. The origin of the receptors is a human donor with melanoma.

The chain recombines TRBV7-9 with TRBJ2-5; D is unclear. V was pared by 0 bases and J by 2 bases, with 7 bases between. Germline CDR1 and CDR2: SEHNR and FQNEAQ (reference sequence). The CDR3 runs 14 residues. The CDR3 here is CASSLAFLQETQYF. The CDR3 DNA sequence: TGTGCCAGCAGCTTAGCGTTCCTGCAAGAGACCCAGTACTTC.

Only one count was recorded for this clone. This chain joins TRBV9 and TRBJ1-2, with 8 bases fitting TRBD1. Germline CDR1 SGDLS, CDR2 YYNGEE. Unmatched junction bases numbered 8, after V lost 3 bases and J lost 7 bases. The CDR3 totals 14 residues. CDR3 in amino acids: CASSEGDRGFGYTF. The CDR3 bases are TGTGCCAGCAGCGAGGGTGACAGGGGTTTTGGCTACACCTTC.

The chain uses TRBV27 and TRBJ2-7, with 7 positions matching TRBD1. In germline, CDR1 is MNHEY, CDR2 SMNVEV (reference sequence). J gave up 3 bases and V 5 bases, and 7 bases lay outside the gene matches. This CDR3 spans 14 amino acids. The DNA for the CDR3 is TGTGCCAGCAGTCCGATAGACAGGGACTACGAGCAGTACTTC. This codes for CASSPIDRDYEQYF.

The chain recombines TRBV6-5 with TRBJ2-5; TRBD2 might be the D (6 bases). The CDR3 loop spans 14 amino acids. With 7 bases removed from V and 5 bases from J, the gap between germline ends came to 17 bases. CDR1 MNHEY and CDR2 SVGAGI come from the germline V gene. For the CDR3, the DNA is TGTGCCAGCACCACGGGGGTGGGAAGGGAGACCCAGTACTTC. Translated: CASTTGVGRETQYF.

Concerning this clone itself: Different DNA sequences within this sample yield the same CDR3. The chain carries TRBV27 and TRBJ2-2; D is possibly TRBD1 (5 bases). This CDR3 region has 16 residues. V lost 3 bases and J lost 2, with 13 bases in between. CDR1 and CDR2 (germline): MNHEY, SMNVEV (reference sequence). In DNA, the CDR3 is TGTGCCAGCAGTTTGGGGCTGGCAGGCAACACCGGGGAGCTGTTTTTT. Protein: CASSLGLAGNTGELFF.

V gene TRBV9 combines with J gene TRBJ1-6; TRBD1 agrees at 12 bases. Germline V gives CDR1 SGDLS, CDR2 YYNGEE. After removal of 6 bases from V and 9 bases from J, the junction contained 10 bases not matched to a gene. This CDR3 is 16 amino acids long. CDR3 DNA sequence: TGTGCCAGCATCCCCCGGGACAGGGGGCATGGTTCACCCCTCCACTTT. Translated, it gives CASIPRDRGHGSPLHF. The whole variable domain, remainder taken from reference TRBV9 and TRBJ1-6, is DSGVTQTPKHLITATGQRVTLRCSPRSGDLSVYWYQQSLDQGLQFLIQYYNGEERAKGNILERFSAQQFPDLHSELNLSSLELGDSALYFCASIPRDRGHGSPLHFGNGTRLTVT.

CDR3 in DNA: TGTGCCAGCAGCCCCGACACGAGCTCCTACAATGAGCAGTTCTTC. This translates into CASSPDTSSYNEQFF. J is TRBJ2-1 and V is TRBV7-9; D is unresolved. The CDR3 totals 15 residues. Germline V gene sequence: CDR1 SEHNR, CDR2 FQNEAQ (reference sequence). The V end lost 5 bases, the J end lost 0 bases, and 11 bases lay between the germline ends.

The chain recombines TRBV9 with TRBJ2-2; 12 nucleotides line up with TRBD1. Trimming at V came to 3 bases and at J to 4 bases, leaving 7 bases not matched to a gene. Germline values: CDR1 SGDLS, CDR2 YYNGEE. This CDR3 is 17 amino acids long. The CDR3 DNA reads as TGTGCCAGCAGCGGCCGGGACAGGGGGCATGGCACCGGGGAGCTGTTTTTT. Translating gives CASSGRDRGHGTGELFF.

This clone was recorded only once. The V and J genes are TRBV7-2 and TRBJ1-2, with a weak D call TRBD1 (5 bases). Germline V gene sequence: CDR1 SGHTA, CDR2 FQGNSA. Trimming cost V 5 bases and J 4 bases, with 20 bases left between them. The length of the CDR3 is 16 residues. The CDR3 reads CASSRGGLDRVYGYTF. The CDR3 region has the DNA TGTGCCAGCAGCCGGGGAGGACTAGACAGAGTCTATGGCTACACCTTC.

The chain links TRBV11-2 to TRBJ1-5, with a tentative D call TRBD1 (6 bases). V was clipped by 5 bases and J by 9 bases, with 14 bases between them. Germline V CDR1 and CDR2: SGHAT, FQNNGV. CDR3 length: 13 amino acids. The CDR3 nucleotides are TGTGCCAGCAGCCTGACAGGCGATCGGCCCCAGCATTTT. The encoded protein is CASSLTGDRPQHF.

This chain connects TRBV7-9 to TRBJ2-1; 8 bases are a match to TRBD2. CDR3 length: 15 amino acids. The trim removed 3 bases at V and 12 bases at J, leaving 13 bases unmatched. Germline lookup yields CDR1 SEHNR and CDR2 FQNEAQ (reference sequence). CDR3 DNA: TGTGCCAGCAGCTTCACTAGCGGCCCTGATGTAGGGCAGTTCTTC. As protein: CASSFTSGPDVGQFF.

The chain uses TRBV7-9 and TRBJ2-5; perhaps TRBD1 as D (6 bases). CDR1 is SEHNR, CDR2 FQNEAQ, per germline (reference sequence). V lost 6 bases to trimming and J lost 4 bases, with 15 bases between them. This CDR3 contains 14 residues. Written as DNA, the CDR3 is TGTGCCAGCAGGCCGGACAGTCGGCGAGAGACCCAGTACTTC. Translated, it gives CASRPDSRRETQYF.

This sequence joins TRBV4-1 and TRBJ1-1, with TRBD1 identical over 7 bases. The germline gives CDR1 MGHRA, CDR2 YSYEKL. This CDR3 comprises 13 residues. V gave up 0 bases and J gave up 10 bases; unmatched junction bases: 5. The CDR3 loop is CASSQEGYRGAFF. The CDR3 DNA follows: TGCGCCAGCAGCCAAGAAGGGTACAGGGGAGCTTTCTTT.

CDR3 region: CASGPGAVGTEAFF. In DNA form, the CDR3 reads TGTGCTAGTGGTCCAGGGGCAGTCGGCACTGAAGCTTTCTTT. The chain recombines TRBV12-5 with TRBJ1-1; TRBD1 is a possible D gene (6 bases). The CDR3 contains 14 residues. V was trimmed by 5 bases and J by 4 bases, leaving 14 bases between them. CDR1 is LGHNT, CDR2 FRNRAP, per germline.

The chain links TRBV7-9 to TRBJ2-5, with 12 bases lining up with TRBD1. The end of the DNA fits TRBJ2-7 better, so the J call may be wrong. Per germline, CDR1 SEHNR and CDR2 FQNEAQ (reference sequence). This CDR3 region has 15 residues. CDR3 region: CASSRDRGRSYEQYF. The CDR3 DNA follows: TGTGCCAGCAGCCGGGACAGGGGGCGCTCCTACGAGCAGTACTTC.

The V and J genes are TRBV7-9 and TRBJ2-1; the match to TRBD2 covers 11 bases. V shed 3 bases, J shed 7 bases, and the junction held 14 bases outside the gene matches. The V gene's germline CDR1 is SEHNR and CDR2 FQNEAQ (reference sequence). This CDR3 spans 18 amino acids. CDR3 in DNA: TGTGCCAGCAGCTTCCCCTTGGGTAGCGGGGGGGCCCGGAATGAGCAGTTCTTC. Translated: CASSFPLGSGGARNEQFF.

The chain links TRBV6-1 to TRBJ2-1; 9 nucleotides line up with TRBD1. The germline V gene encodes CDR1 MNHNS and CDR2 SASEGT. This CDR3 has 14 amino acids. V lost 6 bases, J lost 4 bases, and 4 bases stayed unmatched. The CDR3 nucleotides are TGTGCCAGCAGCGAGGGACAGGGTTACAATGAGCAGTTCTTC. It specifies CASSEGQGYNEQFF.